The 13 T cell receptor beta chains reported below all come from one sample, sequenced in a study of cytomegalovirus exposure and HLA in healthy donors. PCR involved 60 Vbeta and 13 Jbeta primers. Here immunoSEQ multiplex PCR was the method, and the copy in TCRdb shows in-frame clones only, minus some. The sample shows over 65,000 clones, about three quarters of them seen only once. Sequenced: PBMCs. The receptors originated from a woman in her 30s in good health and CMV-seropositive.

The V and J genes are TRBV6-1 and TRBJ2-5; D is possibly TRBD2 (6 bases). The CDR3 runs to 14 residues. Trimming removed 4 bases from V and 2 bases from J, with 11 bases in between. The germline gives CDR1 MNHNS, CDR2 SASEGT. The CDR3 loop is CASSVLGTQETQYF. CDR3 nucleotides: TGTGCCAGCAGTGTCCTCGGGACTCAAGAGACCCAGTACTTC.

V usage is TRBV6-5 and J usage is TRBJ1-6, with D perhaps TRBD1 (5 bases). Per the germline V gene, CDR1 is MNHEY and CDR2 is SVGAGI. This CDR3 spans 16 amino acids. V lost 0 bases, J lost 3 bases, and 9 bases lay in between. The CDR3 reads CASSYSRGSYNSPLHF. CDR3 sequence (DNA): TGTGCCAGCAGTTACTCTAGGGGAAGCTATAATTCACCCCTCCACTTT.

The chain combines TRBV11-2 with TRBJ1-3; 8 bases are a match to TRBD1. Trimming removed 6 bases from V and 10 bases from J; junction bases left unmatched: 5. Germline V gene sequence: CDR1 SGHAT, CDR2 FQNNGV. The CDR3 spans 12 residues. The CDR3 spells CASSFYRGTIYF. The CDR3, as DNA: TGTGCCAGCAGTTTTTACAGGGGGACCATATATTTT.

This clone was seen a single time. The gene calls are TRBV7-8 and TRBJ1-1; no clear D gene. This CDR3 has 17 amino acids. Trimming left V 1 base short and J 5 bases short, with 20 bases between. Per germline, CDR1 SGHVS and CDR2 FQNEAQ. This chain's CDR3 is CASSLEYSNSLVTEAFF. The CDR3 nucleotides read TGTGCCAGCAGCTTAGAGTACAGCAACAGCCTGGTGACTGAAGCTTTCTTT.

The V gene is TRBV28, the J gene TRBJ2-5; a weak D match, TRBD2 (5 bases). The CDR3 contains 15 residues. V was clipped by 6 bases and J by 4 bases, with 18 bases between them. Germline assignment: CDR1 MDHEN and CDR2 SYDVKM. This CDR3 reads CASSQGTRVRETQYF. The CDR3 DNA follows: TGTGCCAGCAGCCAAGGAACGAGGGTGAGAGAGACCCAGTACTTC.

The chain couples TRBV7-6 to TRBJ2-1; D unresolved. CDR1 and CDR2 from the germline V gene are SGHVS and FNYEAQ. The CDR3 has 15 amino acids. V was clipped by 7 bases and J by 2 bases, with 15 bases between them. Written as DNA, the CDR3 is TGTGCCAGCACTCCGGCGGCGTTCGCCTACAATGAGCAGTTCTTC. This sequence encodes CASTPAAFAYNEQFF. The complete variable domain, with remaining parts taken from reference TRBV7-6 and TRBJ2-1, reads GAGVSQSPRYKVTKRGQDVALRCDPISGHVSLYWYRQALGQGPEFLTYFNYEAQQDKSGLPNDRFSAERPEGSISTLTIQRTEQRDSAMYRCASTPAAFAYNEQFFGPGTRLTVL.

The J gene is TRBJ1-2, the V gene TRBV15; D may be TRBD1 (5 bases). The CDR3 totals 15 residues. The V end was cut by 7 bases, the J end by 4 bases, with 19 bases between. Germline V gene data show CDR1 as LNHNV and CDR2 as YYDKDF (reference sequence). CDR3 DNA sequence: TGTGCCACCAACCCCGACAGCTCCGGGGGCTATGGCTACACCTTC. Translating it yields CATNPDSSGGYGYTF.

This sequence joins TRBV5-4 and TRBJ2-3; possibly TRBD1 for D (6 bases). The V gene lost 6 bases and the J gene lost 2 bases, with 16 bases spanning the gap. CDR1 SGHNT and CDR2 YYREEE come from the germline V gene (reference sequence). The CDR3 is 15 amino acids. CDR3 coding DNA: TGTGCCAGCACAACCGGGGCAGGGGACACAGATACGCAGTATTTT. Encoded protein: CASTTGAGDTDTQYF.

This chain links TRBV6-1 with TRBJ2-2; D may be TRBD1 (6 bases). Trimming shortened V by 3 bases and J by 1 base, and 9 bases separated the two germline ends. CDR3 size: 15 residues. Per germline, CDR1 MNHNS and CDR2 SASEGT. The DNA of the CDR3 is TGTGCCAGCAGTGAGGCACAGGGGAACACCGGGGAGCTGTTTTTT. Protein product: CASSEAQGNTGELFF.

The sample holds a few counts of this clone. The genes are TRBV28 and TRBJ2-7, with 9 bases aligning to TRBD2. This CDR3 region has 14 residues. The V and J ends lost 6 bases and 3 bases, in that order; junction bases with no gene match: 6. Germline CDR1 MDHEN, CDR2 SYDVKM. In DNA form, the CDR3 reads TGTGCCAGCAGGGGTAGCGGGAGACTCTACGAGCAGTACTTC. Translating it yields CASRGSGRLYEQYF.

The V call is TRBV19, the J call TRBJ2-2; tentatively, D is TRBD1 (5 bases). The CDR3 is 13 amino acids. V shed 7 bases and J shed 3 bases, with 9 bases lying between them. The germline CDR1 and CDR2 sequences are LNHDA and SQIVND (reference sequence). CDR3 region: CASKDRYTGELFF. In DNA form, the CDR3 reads TGTGCCAGTAAAGACAGATACACCGGGGAGCTGTTTTTT. Filled out from reference TRBV19 and TRBJ2-2, the complete variable domain reads DGGITQSPKYLFRKEGQNVTLSCEQNLNHDAMYWYRQDPGQGLRLIYYSQIVNDFQKGDIAEGYSVSREKKESFPLTVTSAQKNPTAFYLCASKDRYTGELFFGEGSRLTVL.

V usage is TRBV7-2 and J usage is TRBJ1-4; 8 bases are a match to TRBD1. Germline lookup yields CDR1 SGHTA and CDR2 FQGNSA. CDR3 length: 17 residues. V shed 1 base, J shed 3 bases, and the junction held 7 bases outside the gene matches. The DNA of the CDR3 is TGTGCCAGCAGCTTAGTGTCCCACAGGGGGTCTAATGAAAAACTGTTTTTT. Protein: CASSLVSHRGSNEKLFF. Drawing the rest from reference TRBV7-2 and TRBJ1-4, the complete variable domain is GAGVSQSPSNKVTEKGKDVELRCDPISGHTALYWYRQSLGQGLEFLIYFQGNSAPDKSGLPSDRFSAERTGGSVSTLTIQRTQQEDSAVYLCASSLVSHRGSNEKLFFGSGTQLSVL.

The chain uses TRBV7-2 and TRBJ2-3; D may be TRBD2 (5 bases). Trimming shortened V by 1 base and J by 2 bases, and 13 bases separated the two germline ends. CDR1 is SGHTA and CDR2 is FQGNSA in the germline V gene. The CDR3 totals 16 residues. The CDR3 is CASSLVKLRDTDTQYF. The CDR3 region has the DNA TGTGCCAGCAGCTTAGTAAAGCTTCGGGACACAGATACGCAGTATTTT.